The T cell receptor (beta chain) under discussion was sequenced for a study of T cell repertoires in cytomegalovirus infection. The CDR3 totals 12 residues. Between the trimmed V and J ends, which lost 3 bases and 7 bases, there was a span of 10 bases. CDR1 is SEHNR, CDR2 FQNEAQ, per germline (reference sequence). TCRdb used MiXCR to reprocess the reads, holding one entry per CDR3 protein. The data contain 76,000 or so distinct CDR3 sequences, roughly 3.6% of them singletons. This clonotype was counted at least ten times. What it binds is unknown. Study-wide results and limits: HLA-C-restricted CMV-specific TCR beta clonotypes were dominant in the ex vivo response.

The source is a human donor in good health (CMV status not recorded). Some clones in this sample may be carry-over from other donors' samples. The rearrangement uses TRBV7-9 and TRBJ2-7; D call uncertain. Sequencing used PBMCs. The CDR3 protein is CASSLGPLEQYF. CDR3 coding DNA: TGTGCCAGCAGCTTGGGCCCCTTAGAGCAGTACTTC.